The 15 T cell receptor beta chains listed next were all sequenced from one sample in a study of T cell repertoires in cytomegalovirus infection. TCRdb recomputed calls from the reads with MiXCR, one row per CDR3 protein. The profile covers about 300,000 distinct CDR3 sequences, with roughly 9.3% appearing a single time and approximately 2.3% taken by the ten largest. The sample taken for sequencing was PBMCs. The receptor source for this set is a human donor in good health (CMV status not recorded). Some clones in this sample may be carry-over from other donors' samples.

This clonotype was detected many times. The chain uses TRBV7-9 and TRBJ2-5, with a weak D call TRBD1 (6 bases). The germline CDR1 and CDR2 sequences are SEHNR and FQNEAQ (reference sequence). Trimming removed 3 bases at V and 5 bases at J, with 16 bases between. The CDR3 sequence is 15 residues long. CDR3 sequence: CASSFQGRLEETQYF. The CDR3 region has the DNA TGTGCCAGCAGCTTTCAGGGGCGCTTGGAGGAGACCCAGTACTTC.

This clonotype was recorded many times. The chain couples TRBV7-8 to TRBJ2-4; D gene unclear. Germline V gives CDR1 SGHVS, CDR2 FQNEAQ. This CDR3 is built from 12 residues. V shed 3 bases and J shed 5 bases, with 5 bases lying between them. The chain's CDR3 is CASSFYENIQYF. The CDR3, as DNA: TGTGCCAGCAGCTTCTACGAAAACATTCAGTACTTC.

This clonotype was detected ten times or more. The chain carries TRBV7-8 and TRBJ1-5; D might be TRBD1 (5 bases). CDR1 SGHVS and CDR2 FQNEAQ come from the germline V gene. With 0 bases removed from V and 0 bases from J, the gap between germline ends came to 12 bases. The CDR3 covers 17 residues. CDR3 sequence: CASSLAPGLNSNQPQHF. CDR3 bases: TGTGCCAGCAGCTTAGCTCCGGGACTCAATAGCAATCAGCCCCAGCATTTT.

This clonotype was seen a few times. The chain carries TRBV4-2 and TRBJ1-3; D possibly corresponds to TRBD1 (5 bases). This CDR3 has 18 amino acids. V lost 0 bases and J lost 0, with 15 bases in between. CDR1 LGHNA and CDR2 YNFKEQ come from the germline V gene. CDR3 loop: CASSQEWARAFSGNTIYF. The CDR3 region has the DNA TGTGCCAGCAGCCAAGAGTGGGCCAGGGCCTTCTCTGGAAACACCATATATTTT.

At least ten counts were recorded for this clonotype. This chain links TRBV6-2 or TRBV6-3 with TRBJ2-1; D remains ambiguous. CDR3 length equals 15 residues. Trimming removed 6 bases from V and 4 bases from J, with 16 bases in between. Germline-derived CDR1 and CDR2 are MNHEY and SVGEGT. CDR3 sequence reads: CASSVTVDGYNEQFF. The CDR3 DNA reads as TGTGCCAGCAGCGTGACGGTAGATGGGTACAATGAGCAGTTCTTC.

This clonotype was seen ten or more times. The chain couples TRBV6-2 or TRBV6-3 to TRBJ1-1; D ambiguous. Between the trimmed V and J ends, which lost 5 bases and 3 bases, there was a span of 13 bases. The V gene's germline CDR1 is MNHEY and CDR2 SVGEGT. The CDR3 covers 14 residues. CDR3 region: CASSRTIGHTEAFF. DNA of the CDR3: TGTGCCAGCAGTCGCACAATAGGTCACACTGAAGCTTTCTTT.

This clonotype showed up many times. The chain links TRBV7-8 to TRBJ2-7, with unresolved D. Germline CDR1 is SGHVS and CDR2 is FQNEAQ. The ends were cut back, 2 bases at V and 1 base at J, with 12 bases in the middle. CDR3 length: 15 amino acids. The CDR3 is CASSLRASQSYEQYV. Here the CDR3 DNA reads TGTGCCAGCAGCTTAAGAGCGAGTCAGTCCTACGAGCAGTACGTC.

Ten or more counts support this clonotype. One end of the junction is discordant with germline, which a read error may explain. The chain couples TRBV12-3 or TRBV12-4 to TRBJ1-1; no reliable D call. CDR3 length equals 13 residues. For the CDR3, the DNA is TGTGCCAGCAGCTTGGTTGGGGTCCCTGAGGCTTTCTTT. It encodes CASSLVGVPEAFF.

The table lists this clonotype with a few counts. This chain links TRBV4-2 with TRBJ1-4, with D possibly being TRBD1 (6 bases). Trimming took off 0 bases at V and 5 bases at J, with 10 bases between the two ends. CDR1 and CDR2 (germline): LGHNA, YNFKEQ. The CDR3 runs 15 residues. The CDR3 sequence: CASSQEGTQNEKLFF. The CDR3 DNA reads TGTGCCAGCAGCCAAGAAGGGACACAGAATGAAAAACTGTTTTTT.

This clonotype was recorded at least ten times. The gene calls are TRBV20-1 and TRBJ1-3, with D tentatively TRBD1 (5 bases). This CDR3 has 13 amino acids. CDR1 is DFQATT, CDR2 SNEGSKA, per germline (reference sequence). V lost 6 bases, J lost 5 bases, and 14 bases lay in between. The CDR3 sequence: CSAPWGERNTIYF. CDR3 nucleotides: TGCAGTGCCCCGTGGGGGGAGCGAAACACCATATATTTT.

This clonotype was seen repeatedly, ten times or more. The chain joins TRBV7-2 to TRBJ1-5; D ambiguous. CDR3 length equals 13 residues. The V gene lost 5 bases and the J gene lost 0 bases, with 5 bases spanning the gap. Germline V gene data show CDR1 as SGHTA and CDR2 as FQGNSA. CDR3 DNA: TGTGCCAGCAGCAGGAATAGCAATCAGCCCCAGCATTTT. It yields the protein CASSRNSNQPQHF.

The V gene is TRBV12-3 or TRBV12-4, the J gene TRBJ1-6, with D possibly matching TRBD1 (5 bases). V lost 7 bases, J lost 8 bases, and 12 bases lay in between. There are 13 residues in the CDR3. The chain's CDR3 is CASTEGWDSPLHF. In nucleotides, the CDR3 is TGTGCCAGCACTGAGGGGTGGGATTCACCCCTCCACTTT.

This clonotype was detected a few times. The chain joins TRBV19 to TRBJ1-5; TRBD1 might be the D (6 bases). The CDR3 loop spans 14 amino acids. Germline V gene sequence: CDR1 LNHDA, CDR2 SQIVND (reference sequence). Trimming took 9 bases from V and 11 from J, leaving 23 bases between them. CDR3 region: CASLEQGPRGAQHF. CDR3 DNA sequence: TGTGCCAGCCTCGAACAGGGCCCTAGAGGGGCCCAGCATTTT.

This clonotype was counted many times. The V gene is TRBV12-3 or TRBV12-4, the J gene TRBJ2-2; 7 nucleotides match TRBD1. The CDR3 is made up of 14 amino acids. J lost 4 bases, V lost 8 bases, and 7 bases had no gene match. CDR3 residues: CASGSGGGTGELFF. The CDR3, as DNA: TGTGCCAGCGGTTCAGGGGGTGGCACCGGGGAGCTGTTTTTT.

This clonotype was observed at least ten times. V is TRBV7-2 and J is TRBJ2-1, with TRBD2 matching 9 bases. This CDR3 region has 14 residues. Unmatched junction bases numbered 4, after V lost 5 bases and J lost 5 bases. Germline values: CDR1 SGHTA, CDR2 FQGNSA. The CDR3 DNA sequence: TGTGCCAGCAGCCCTAGCGGGGCCAACAATGAGCAGTTCTTC. This codes for CASSPSGANNEQFF.